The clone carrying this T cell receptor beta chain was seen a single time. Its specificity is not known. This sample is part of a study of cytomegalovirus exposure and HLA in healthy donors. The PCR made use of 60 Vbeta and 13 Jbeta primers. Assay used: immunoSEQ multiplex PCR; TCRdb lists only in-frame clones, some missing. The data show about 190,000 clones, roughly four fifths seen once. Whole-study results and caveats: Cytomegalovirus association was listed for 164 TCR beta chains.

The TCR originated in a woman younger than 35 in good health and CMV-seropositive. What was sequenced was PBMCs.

CDR3 DNA sequence: TGTGCCAGCGGGTCCCAGGCTAATTCACCCCTCCACTTT. Translation: CASGSQANSPLHF. The V call is TRBV6-1, the J call TRBJ1-6, with D unresolved. The ends were cut back, 8 bases at V and 6 bases at J, with 11 bases in the middle. CDR1 and CDR2 from the germline V gene are MNHNS and SASEGT. The CDR3 contains 13 residues.